Below, 23 T cell receptor beta chains from the same sample are listed, as sequenced in a study of CD8 T cells in ankylosing spondylitis. Using its own MiXCR run on the 5' RACE reads, TCRdb lists one record per CDR3 protein. Among tens of thousands of distinct CDR3 sequences listed, approximately 5.7% were seen once. The sample taken for sequencing was synovial fluid, either unsorted or a sorted T cell fraction (not recorded which). These receptors were taken from a male donor with ankylosing spondylitis.

The sample holds many counts of this clonotype. The chain combines TRBV6-2 or TRBV6-3 with TRBJ2-1, with D possibly being TRBD1 or TRBD2 (5 bases each). Germline V gene sequence: CDR1 MNHEY, CDR2 SVGEGT. Trimming shortened V by 3 bases and J by 4 bases, and 19 bases separated the two germline ends. The CDR3 totals 17 residues. This chain's CDR3 is CASSYQAAGSTYNEQFF. Here the CDR3 DNA reads TGTGCCAGCAGTTATCAGGCGGCAGGGAGTACTTACAATGAGCAGTTCTTC.

This clonotype was seen repeatedly, ten times or more. The V and J genes are TRBV28 and TRBJ2-7, with TRBD2 matching over 7 bases. The CDR3 length is 13 residues. The germline gives CDR1 MDHEN, CDR2 SYDVKM. The junction had 4 bases not matched to a gene; V was cut back by 5 bases and J by 3 bases. The CDR3 is CASSRLAVYEQYF. The CDR3 nucleotides read TGTGCCAGCAGTCGGCTAGCGGTCTACGAGCAGTACTTC.

This clonotype was observed many times. The J gene is TRBJ2-1, the V gene TRBV24-1; D is perhaps TRBD2 (6 bases). The CDR3 loop spans 14 amino acids. Trimming shortened V by 3 bases and J by 13 bases, and 18 bases separated the two germline ends. Germline CDR1 reads KGHDR; CDR2 reads SFDVKD. In nucleotides, the CDR3 is TGTGCCACCAGTGATGCCCGCACCGGGAGTCGTCAGTTCTTC. Its protein product is CATSDARTGSRQFF.

The table lists this clonotype with many counts. The chain couples TRBV27 to TRBJ2-3; D is undetermined. Per germline, CDR1 MNHEY and CDR2 SMNVEV (reference sequence). Trimming shortened V by 6 bases and J by 9 bases, and 16 bases separated the two germline ends. CDR3 length: 13 amino acids. The CDR3 here is CASSTSLSETQYF. The DNA for the CDR3 is TGTGCCAGCAGCACCAGCCTCTCGGAAACGCAGTATTTT.

This clonotype came up many times. V gene TRBV4-3 combines with J gene TRBJ1-1, with TRBD1 identical over 10 bases. Germline V gene sequence: CDR1 LGHNA, CDR2 YSLEER. The CDR3 contains 15 residues. V shed 2 bases, J shed 4 bases, and the junction held 4 bases outside the gene matches. In DNA form, the CDR3 reads TGCGCCAGCAGCCAAAGGACAGGGGGGGTCACTGAAGCTTTCTTT. This encodes CASSQRTGGVTEAFF.

This clonotype has just a few counts. V and J are TRBV18 and TRBJ2-5; 9 nucleotides line up with TRBD2. Trimming removed 4 bases from V and 2 bases from J; junction bases left unmatched: 5. Looked up from germline, CDR1 is KGHSH and CDR2 is LQKENI. The CDR3 runs 15 residues. DNA of the CDR3: TGTGCCAGCTCACGCTTAGCGGGGGAACAAGAGACCCAGTACTTC. Protein product: CASSRLAGEQETQYF.

This clonotype was observed at least ten times. The chain couples TRBV2 to TRBJ1-6; D is possibly TRBD1 (5 bases). Trimming removed 4 bases from V and 13 bases from J, with 8 bases in between. This CDR3 has 11 amino acids. Germline CDR1 reads SNHLY; CDR2 reads FYNNEI. CDR3 region: CASSGPGPLHF. In DNA form, the CDR3 reads TGTGCCAGCAGTGGGCCAGGGCCCCTCCACTTT.

This clonotype appeared many times. The chain recombines TRBV29-1 with TRBJ2-3, with 9 bases fitting TRBD2. The CDR3 totals 14 residues. V gave up 4 bases and J gave up 2 bases; unmatched junction bases: 4. The germline CDR1 and CDR2 sequences are SQVTM and ANQGSEA. The CDR3 protein is CSVALAGITDTQYF. CDR3 bases: TGCAGCGTTGCTCTAGCGGGGATCACAGATACGCAGTATTTT.

This clonotype was seen a handful of times. The chain recombines TRBV10-2 with TRBJ2-7; 9 nucleotides agree with TRBD1. Germline assignment: CDR1 WSHSY and CDR2 SAAADI. Trimming removed 8 bases from V and 2 bases from J; junction bases left unmatched: 7. CDR3 size: 14 residues. CDR3 sequence: CASRPGQGTYEQYF. CDR3 DNA: TGCGCCAGCCGCCCGGGACAGGGAACCTACGAGCAGTACTTC.

This clonotype was detected many times. The chain couples TRBV20-1 to TRBJ2-3; 9 bases are shared with TRBD1. The CDR3 totals 14 residues. J gave up 5 bases and V 3 bases, and 6 bases lay outside the gene matches. Germline CDR1 reads DFQATT; CDR2 reads SNEGSKA (reference sequence). The chain's CDR3 is CSASSGTGLDTQYF. The CDR3 DNA reads as TGCAGTGCTAGTTCTGGGACAGGGTTAGATACGCAGTATTTT.

Many counts were recorded for this clonotype. The chain links TRBV28 to TRBJ2-3; tentatively, D is TRBD2 (6 bases). The CDR3 is made up of 15 amino acids. CDR1 and CDR2 (germline): MDHEN, SYDVKM. Trimming removed 8 bases from V and 3 bases from J, with 18 bases in between. The DNA of the CDR3 is TGTGCCAGCCTGAGCCGGGACTCGGGGACAGATACGCAGTATTTT. The encoded protein is CASLSRDSGTDTQYF.

The genes are TRBV20-1 and TRBJ2-6; D call uncertain. Germline V gene lookup returns CDR1 DFQATT and CDR2 SNEGSKA (reference sequence). The CDR3 is 13 amino acids. V lost 3 bases, J lost 1 base, and 4 bases lay in between. The CDR3 region has the DNA TGCAGTGCTAGGGAATCTGGGGCCAACGTCCTGACTTTC. It encodes CSARESGANVLTF.

This clonotype was seen ten or more times. J is TRBJ2-7 and V is TRBV15; 8 bases align to TRBD1. Trimming cost V 5 bases and J 5 bases; bases outside gene matches: 11. The CDR3 loop spans 15 amino acids. Germline V gene sequence: CDR1 LNHNV, CDR2 YYDKDF (reference sequence). CDR3 residues: CATSGEDRGTNEQYF. CDR3 nucleotide sequence: TGTGCCACCAGCGGGGAAGACAGGGGAACTAACGAGCAGTACTTC.

This clonotype was seen at least ten times. V usage is TRBV19 and J usage is TRBJ2-3; no clear D. Looked up from germline, CDR1 is LNHDA and CDR2 is SQIVND (reference sequence). V lost 6 bases, J lost 3 bases, and 10 bases lay in between. The length of the CDR3 is 13 residues. CDR3 in amino acids: CASSQERTDTQYF. CDR3 sequence (DNA): TGTGCCAGTAGCCAAGAGAGGACAGATACGCAGTATTTT.

There are many counts of this clonotype. The rearrangement links TRBV29-1 to TRBJ2-7; 8 positions agree with TRBD2. This CDR3 is built from 14 residues. V lost 6 bases and J lost 5; bases outside the gene matches: 12. CDR1 is SQVTM and CDR2 is ANQGSEA in the germline V gene. The CDR3 nucleotides read TGCAGCGTCGAAAGCGGGAGAGGGGGGGACGAGCAGTACTTC. This translates into CSVESGRGGDEQYF.

The genes are TRBV5-1 and TRBJ2-5; 7 nucleotides line up with TRBD1. Trimming removed 3 bases from V and 3 bases from J; junction bases left unmatched: 8. This CDR3 has 15 amino acids. Germline V gives CDR1 SGHRS, CDR2 YFSETQ. CDR3 sequence reads: CASSSTGTAEETQYF. The CDR3 coding sequence is TGCGCCAGCAGCTCGACCGGGACAGCCGAAGAGACCCAGTACTTC.

This clonotype was counted many times. The J gene is TRBJ1-1, the V gene TRBV7-6; the D is unclear. CDR1 is SGHVS, CDR2 FNYEAQ, per germline. V was trimmed by 6 bases and J by 1 base, leaving 9 bases between them. The CDR3 has 13 residues. The CDR3 here is CASSAGGNTEAFF. CDR3 bases: TGTGCCAGCAGTGCCGGAGGGAACACTGAAGCTTTCTTT.

This clonotype was seen repeatedly, ten times or more. The chain uses TRBV7-9 and TRBJ2-7; D remains unclear. The CDR3 runs 15 residues. Between the trimmed V and J ends, which lost 2 bases and 0 bases, there was a span of 11 bases. Germline CDR1 reads SEHNR; CDR2 reads FQNEAQ (reference sequence). DNA of the CDR3: TGTGCCAGCAGCTTATTCCAGGAGAGCTCCTACGAGCAGTACTTC. Protein product: CASSLFQESSYEQYF.

This clonotype was recorded at least ten times. This chain joins TRBV6-1 and TRBJ2-3, with 8 positions matching TRBD2. V was pared by 6 bases and J by 1 base, with 9 bases of the junction left unmatched. The germline V gene has CDR1 MNHNS and CDR2 SASEGT. CDR3 size: 16 residues. The CDR3 is CASSPREGPRTDTQYF. The CDR3 DNA sequence: TGTGCCAGCAGCCCTCGGGAGGGCCCCCGCACAGATACGCAGTATTTT.

Ten or more counts support this clonotype. The V and J genes are TRBV5-1 and TRBJ1-5; D is uncertain. CDR1 is SGHRS and CDR2 is YFSETQ in the germline V gene. Trimming removed 1 base at V and 5 bases at J, with 7 bases between. The CDR3 has 13 residues. The CDR3 is CASSLNPDQPQHF. The CDR3 DNA is TGCGCCAGCAGCTTGAACCCGGATCAGCCCCAGCATTTT.

Ten or more counts support this clonotype. The chain employs TRBV12-3 or TRBV12-4 and TRBJ1-1; 9 bases align to TRBD1. V lost 6 bases, J lost 4 bases, and 6 bases stayed unmatched. CDR3 size: 14 residues. CDR3 in amino acids: CASRVTGGFTEAFF. The CDR3 nucleotides read TGTGCCAGCAGGGTCACAGGGGGCTTCACTGAAGCTTTCTTT.

J is TRBJ1-6 and V is TRBV10-3; no firm D call. The CDR3 has 15 residues. Germline CDR1 and CDR2: ENHRY and SYGVKD. Between the trimmed V and J ends, which lost 0 bases and 8 bases, there was a span of 11 bases. The CDR3 coding sequence is TGTGCCATCAGTGAGTCGCGAGAGACTTATTCACCCCTCCACTTT. Translation gives CAISESRETYSPLHF.

In its sample, this clonotype was seen a few times. The chain carries TRBV19 and TRBJ2-7; 8 nucleotides agree with TRBD1. The J segment lost 1 base and the V segment lost 10 bases, leaving 12 bases of the junction unmatched. The germline CDR1 and CDR2 sequences are LNHDA and SQIVND (reference sequence). This CDR3 region has 15 residues. The CDR3 DNA is TGTGCCACCCCCCCGGACAGGGACCCTTCCTACGAGCAGTACTTC. Its translation is CATPPDRDPSYEQYF.